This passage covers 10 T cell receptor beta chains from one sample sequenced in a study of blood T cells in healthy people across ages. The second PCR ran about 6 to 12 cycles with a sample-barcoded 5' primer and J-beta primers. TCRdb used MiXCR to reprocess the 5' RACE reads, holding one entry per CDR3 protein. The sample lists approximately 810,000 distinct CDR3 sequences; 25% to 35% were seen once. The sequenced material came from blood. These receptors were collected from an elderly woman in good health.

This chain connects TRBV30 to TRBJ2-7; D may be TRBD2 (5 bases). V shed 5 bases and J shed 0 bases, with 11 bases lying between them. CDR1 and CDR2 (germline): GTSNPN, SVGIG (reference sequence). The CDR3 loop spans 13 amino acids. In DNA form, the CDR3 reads TGTGCCTGGGGACTGGGAAGCTCCTACGAGCAGTACTTC. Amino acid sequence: CAWGLGSSYEQYF.

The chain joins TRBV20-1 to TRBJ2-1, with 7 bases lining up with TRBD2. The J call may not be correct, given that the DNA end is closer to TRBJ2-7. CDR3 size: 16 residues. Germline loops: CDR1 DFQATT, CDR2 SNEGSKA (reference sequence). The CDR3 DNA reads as TGCAGTGCCCCGCAGGGAGGGTTGGCTTCCTACAATGAGCAGTACTTC. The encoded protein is CSAPQGGLASYNEQYF.

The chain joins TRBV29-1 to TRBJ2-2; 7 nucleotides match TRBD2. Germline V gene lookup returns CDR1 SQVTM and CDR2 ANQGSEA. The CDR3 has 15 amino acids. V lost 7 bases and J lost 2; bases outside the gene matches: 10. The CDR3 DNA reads TGCAGCGCCCTGGGGGGGACGGATAACACCGGGGAGCTGTTTTTT. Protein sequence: CSALGGTDNTGELFF.

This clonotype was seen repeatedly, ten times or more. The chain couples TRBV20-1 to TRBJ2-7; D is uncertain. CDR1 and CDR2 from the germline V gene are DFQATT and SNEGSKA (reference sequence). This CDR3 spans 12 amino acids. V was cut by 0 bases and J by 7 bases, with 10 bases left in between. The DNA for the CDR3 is TGCAGTGCTAGAGATGCCCTGGGGGAGCAGTACTTC. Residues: CSARDALGEQYF.

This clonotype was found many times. The CDR3 bases are TGTGCCAGCACCGGGACAGGGAGGAATGAGCAGTTCTTC. This encodes CASTGTGRNEQFF. This chain joins TRBV7-2 and TRBJ2-1, with 9 positions matching TRBD1. V trimming: 7 bases; J trimming: 7 bases; junction bases outside the gene matches: 5. In germline, CDR1 is SGHTA, CDR2 FQGNSA. This CDR3 is 13 amino acids long.

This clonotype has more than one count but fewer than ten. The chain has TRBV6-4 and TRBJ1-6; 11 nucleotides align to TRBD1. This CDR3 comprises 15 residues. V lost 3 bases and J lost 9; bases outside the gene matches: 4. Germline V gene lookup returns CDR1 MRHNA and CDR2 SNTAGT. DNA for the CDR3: TGTGCCAGCAGTGAAGGACAGGGGGCGGGTTCACCCCTCCACTTT. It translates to CASSEGQGAGSPLHF.

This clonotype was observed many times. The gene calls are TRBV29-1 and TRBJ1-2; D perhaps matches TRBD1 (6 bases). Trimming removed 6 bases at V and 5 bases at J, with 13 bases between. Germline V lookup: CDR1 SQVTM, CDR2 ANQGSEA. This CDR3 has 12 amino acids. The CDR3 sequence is CSVGTRPYGYTF. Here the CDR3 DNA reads TGCAGCGTAGGGACACGTCCTTATGGCTACACCTTC.

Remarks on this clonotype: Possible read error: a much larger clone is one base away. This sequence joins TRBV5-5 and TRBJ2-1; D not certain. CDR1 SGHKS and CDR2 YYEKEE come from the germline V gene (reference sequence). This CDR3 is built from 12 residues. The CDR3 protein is CASSFSPDERFF. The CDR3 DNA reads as TGTGCCAGCAGCTTCTCACCGGATGAGCGGTTCTTC.

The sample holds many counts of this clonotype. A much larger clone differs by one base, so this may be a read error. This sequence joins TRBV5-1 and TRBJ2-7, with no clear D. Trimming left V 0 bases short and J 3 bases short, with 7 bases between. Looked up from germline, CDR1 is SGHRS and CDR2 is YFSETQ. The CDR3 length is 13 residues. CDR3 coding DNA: TGCGCCAGCAGCTTGGATCAGTGCTACGAGCAGTACTTC. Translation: CASSLDQCYEQYF.

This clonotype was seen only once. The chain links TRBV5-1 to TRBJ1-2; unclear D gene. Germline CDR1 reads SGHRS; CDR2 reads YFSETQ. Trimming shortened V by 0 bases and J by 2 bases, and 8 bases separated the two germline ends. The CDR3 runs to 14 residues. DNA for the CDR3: TGCGCCAGCAGCTTGGGTGACACCAACTATGGCTACACCTTC. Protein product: CASSLGDTNYGYTF.